Below, 20 T cell receptor beta chains from the same sample are listed, as sequenced in a study of blood T cell repertoires in COVID-19. The repertoire was sequenced with immunoSEQ multiplex PCR; TCRdb's copy has only in-frame clones and lacks some. The sample holds about 82,000 clones, roughly 80% seen once. The sample was peripheral blood. These receptor sequences come from a woman aged 40 to 49 with active or convalescent COVID-19.

In this sample, this clone turned up once. This sequence joins TRBV5-5 and TRBJ1-2; the D gene is possibly TRBD1 (6 bases). V lost 0 bases and J lost 8, with 23 bases in between. The CDR3 has 17 amino acids. Germline V lookup: CDR1 SGHKS, CDR2 YYEKEE (reference sequence). CDR3 region: CASSLVSRGRGWAGYTF. DNA for the CDR3: TGTGCCAGCAGCTTGGTTTCGAGGGGCAGGGGTTGGGCCGGCTACACCTTC.

The gene calls are TRBV28 and TRBJ2-7, with 9 nucleotides matching TRBD1. In germline, CDR1 is MDHEN, CDR2 SYDVKM. The CDR3 is 15 residues long. V trimming: 5 bases; J trimming: 2 bases; junction bases outside the gene matches: 7. The CDR3 DNA sequence: TGTGCCAGCAGTATAGGGGGACAGGGAACCTACGAGCAGTACTTC. Protein product: CASSIGGQGTYEQYF.

This chain uses TRBV18 with TRBJ2-5, with 12 nucleotides matching TRBD1. This CDR3 has 15 amino acids. The V segment lost 3 bases and the J segment 3 bases; nucleotides outside the gene matches: 2. Per the germline V gene, CDR1 is KGHSH and CDR2 is LQKENI. The CDR3 is CASSPGQGAEETQYF. CDR3 in DNA: TGTGCCAGCTCACCGGGACAGGGGGCGGAAGAGACCCAGTACTTC.

The J gene is TRBJ1-6, the V gene TRBV4-2, with D possibly TRBD1 on 5 matching bases. The CDR3 extends over 18 amino acids. Germline V gives CDR1 LGHNA, CDR2 YNFKEQ. V was pared by 3 bases and J by 3 bases, with 18 bases between. The CDR3 protein is CASSQTLFGGDYNSPLHF. The CDR3 region has the DNA TGTGCCAGCAGCCAGACGCTATTTGGGGGGGACTATAATTCACCCCTCCACTTT.

The V and J genes are TRBV6-1 and TRBJ2-3, with 7 bases that match TRBD2. Germline values: CDR1 MNHNS, CDR2 SASEGT. This CDR3 spans 20 amino acids. Losses at the gene ends were 1 base for V and 0 bases for J; bases not matched to a gene: 16. DNA of the CDR3: TGTGCCAGCAGTGAAGTGAAGGGCTGGAGCGGGGTAGCTAGCACAGATACGCAGTATTTT. It codes for CASSEVKGWSGVASTDTQYF.

This rearrangement joins TRBV18 to TRBJ2-7; D gene uncertain. Trimming stripped 3 bases from V and 1 base from J, with 10 bases between. The CDR3 spans 14 residues. Germline values: CDR1 KGHSH, CDR2 LQKENI. In nucleotides, the CDR3 is TGTGCCAGCTCACCGAATCGGGTTTCCTACGAGCAGTACTTC. It is translated as CASSPNRVSYEQYF.

The J gene is TRBJ2-2, the V gene TRBV5-1, with D possibly matching TRBD1 (6 bases). The length of the CDR3 is 15 residues. The V end lost 0 bases, the J end lost 4 bases, and 10 bases lay between the germline ends. From germline, CDR1 is SGHRS and CDR2 YFSETQ. The CDR3 spells CASSLDRASTGELFF. The CDR3 nucleotides are TGCGCCAGCAGCTTGGACAGGGCAAGCACCGGGGAGCTGTTTTTT.

This chain joins TRBV10-3 and TRBJ1-2, with a weak D call TRBD1 (5 bases). The length of the CDR3 is 16 residues. The germline V gene has CDR1 ENHRY and CDR2 SYGVKD. V was shortened by 4 bases and J by 3 bases, with 18 bases between the two germline ends. This CDR3 reads CAISASAGREDYGYTF. CDR3 bases: TGTGCCATCAGTGCGAGCGCCGGCAGGGAAGACTATGGCTACACCTTC.

The chain couples TRBV27 to TRBJ1-2; TRBD1 aligns across 7 bases. Germline V gives CDR1 MNHEY, CDR2 SMNVEV (reference sequence). This CDR3 has 13 residues. The V segment lost 3 bases and the J segment 4 bases; nucleotides outside the gene matches: 2. The CDR3 sequence is CASSFAGGYGYTF. The CDR3 coding sequence is TGTGCCAGCAGTTTTGCAGGGGGCTATGGCTACACCTTC.

The gene calls are TRBV19 and TRBJ1-2; TRBD1 is a possible D gene (5 bases). The V end lost 0 bases, the J end lost 3 bases, and 11 bases lay between the germline ends. The CDR3 has 15 amino acids. Germline V gene lookup returns CDR1 LNHDA and CDR2 SQIVND (reference sequence). CDR3 amino acids: CASSIDHGTDYGYTF. CDR3 DNA: TGTGCCAGTAGTATAGATCATGGGACTGACTATGGCTACACCTTC. The entire variable domain, with the rest obtained from reference TRBV19 and TRBJ1-2, is as follows: DGGITQSPKYLFRKEGQNVTLSCEQNLNHDAMYWYRQDPGQGLRLIYYSQIVNDFQKGDIAEGYSVSREKKESFPLTVTSAQKNPTAFYLCASSIDHGTDYGYTFGSGTRLTVV.

The chain carries TRBV7-2 and TRBJ1-4; unclear D gene. The CDR3 has 15 residues. Germline CDR1 and CDR2: SGHTA and FQGNSA. Trimming stripped 5 bases from V and 6 bases from J, with 16 bases between. Here the CDR3 DNA reads TGTGCCAGCAGCCAGGAGGCGCTTCCCCATGAAAAACTGTTTTTT. Translating it yields CASSQEALPHEKLFF.

V usage is TRBV19 and J usage is TRBJ1-3; no clear D gene. Germline loops: CDR1 LNHDA, CDR2 SQIVND (reference sequence). Trimming took off 7 bases at V and 4 bases at J, with 20 bases between the two ends. The CDR3 sequence is 16 residues long. The CDR3 reads CASKTVRLSDGNTIYF. CDR3 nucleotide sequence: TGTGCCAGTAAAACTGTTCGACTGTCTGACGGAAACACCATATATTTT.

The J gene is TRBJ1-6, the V gene TRBV11-2, with 7 bases identical to TRBD1. Germline CDR1 and CDR2: SGHAT and FQNNGV. The CDR3 sequence is 14 residues long. Trimming removed 3 bases from V and 6 bases from J; junction bases left unmatched: 2. Here the CDR3 reads CASSFGQANSPLHF. The DNA of the CDR3 is TGTGCCAGCAGCTTCGGACAGGCTAATTCACCCCTCCACTTT.

The chain combines TRBV7-2 with TRBJ1-2; 7 nucleotides align to TRBD1. V shed 1 base, J shed 2 bases, and the junction held 4 bases outside the gene matches. CDR1 is SGHTA and CDR2 is FQGNSA in the germline V gene. The CDR3 has 15 amino acids. Here the CDR3 reads CASSLVGDRNYGYTF. The CDR3 nucleotides are TGTGCCAGCAGCTTAGTAGGGGACAGAAACTATGGCTACACCTTC.

The J gene is TRBJ1-1, the V gene TRBV24-1; D is perhaps TRBD1 (5 bases). Germline V gives CDR1 KGHDR, CDR2 SFDVKD. The CDR3 runs 15 residues. V gave up 2 bases and J gave up 1 base, with 10 bases separating them. The CDR3 spells CATSDSGHQNTEAFF. CDR3 in DNA: TGTGCCACCAGTGATTCTGGACACCAGAACACTGAAGCTTTCTTT.

J is TRBJ1-4 and V is TRBV12-3 or TRBV12-4, with D hard to call. The CDR3 covers 12 residues. Trimming pared 11 bases from V and 7 bases from J, leaving 14 bases between. CDR3 amino acids: CARSINGEKLFF. Written as DNA, the CDR3 is TGTGCCCGCTCAATAAACGGTGAAAAACTGTTTTTT.

CDR3 region: CASSLHIGTGGRGYTF. The CDR3 bases are TGTGCCAGCAGCTTGCACATCGGGACAGGGGGCCGAGGCTACACCTTC. The V gene is TRBV5-8, the J gene TRBJ1-2; 12 positions match TRBD1. The CDR3 loop spans 16 amino acids. Germline values: CDR1 SGHTS, CDR2 YDEGEE. The V segment lost 1 base and the J segment 8 bases; nucleotides outside the gene matches: 9.

This clone turned up a few times. This rearrangement joins TRBV3-1 (or the pseudogene TRBV3-2) to TRBJ1-2, with D perhaps matching TRBD1 (5 bases). The V and J ends lost 1 base and 2 bases respectively, with 8 bases between them. Germline V gene sequence: CDR1 LGHDT, CDR2 YNNKEL (reference sequence). There are 14 residues in the CDR3. For the CDR3, the DNA is TGTGCCAGCAGCCAAGCCCAGGGAAACTATGGCTACACCTTC. Protein product: CASSQAQGNYGYTF.

The genes are TRBV2 and TRBJ2-2, with D possibly being TRBD1 (5 bases). Germline CDR1 and CDR2: SNHLY and FYNNEI. CDR3 length: 16 amino acids. The ends were cut back, 5 bases at V and 5 bases at J, with 18 bases in the middle. CDR3 protein: CASSRLRVRATGELFF. The DNA of the CDR3 is TGTGCCAGCAGTCGGCTCCGGGTCAGGGCAACCGGGGAGCTGTTTTTT.

V is TRBV4-2 and J is TRBJ2-1, with 7 positions matching TRBD2. V dropped 2 bases and J dropped 0; count of bases not matched to a gene: 1. Germline-derived CDR1 and CDR2 are LGHNA and YNFKEQ. This CDR3 is built from 15 residues. The CDR3 is CASSQSGVSYNEQFF. The CDR3 bases are TGTGCCAGCAGCCAAAGCGGGGTCTCCTACAATGAGCAGTTCTTC.